This record concerns one T cell receptor (beta chain) sequence. As yet, its antigen is unknown. The authors prepared the TCRbeta library with unique molecular identifiers. TCRdb re-derived calls from the PCR reads in MiXCR, one entry per CDR3 protein. The table has approximately 230,000 distinct CDR3 sequences, roughly a quarter seen once; the top ten hold about 5%. These data come from a study of T-cell reconstitution after alpha-beta-depleted transplantation in children. The study, taken as a whole, reports: Several hundred rapidly expanded clones from non-depleted graft cells reportedly supplied alpha-beta T cells about two months post-transplant. A year had passed since transplant, and T-cell counts and diversity by then came mostly from newly produced T cells.

V was clipped by 5 bases and J by 8 bases; unmatched bases: 13. The CDR3 sequence is 17 residues long. The germline gives CDR1 MNHEY, CDR2 SMNVEV (reference sequence). The sequences come from PBMCs, mostly from graft donor cells, collected 360 days after TCRalphabeta/CD19-depleted stem cell transplant. This receptor was obtained from a female patient aged 2-9 years who had a stem cell transplant for congenital amegakaryocytic thrombocytopenia, so the T cells may come from the graft donor. The rearrangement uses TRBV27 and TRBJ2-1, with 12 bases that match TRBD2. CDR3 in amino acids: CASSPTRTSGIYDEQFF. In DNA, the CDR3 is TGTGCCAGCAGTCCCACCCGGACTAGCGGGATTTACGATGAGCAGTTCTTC.